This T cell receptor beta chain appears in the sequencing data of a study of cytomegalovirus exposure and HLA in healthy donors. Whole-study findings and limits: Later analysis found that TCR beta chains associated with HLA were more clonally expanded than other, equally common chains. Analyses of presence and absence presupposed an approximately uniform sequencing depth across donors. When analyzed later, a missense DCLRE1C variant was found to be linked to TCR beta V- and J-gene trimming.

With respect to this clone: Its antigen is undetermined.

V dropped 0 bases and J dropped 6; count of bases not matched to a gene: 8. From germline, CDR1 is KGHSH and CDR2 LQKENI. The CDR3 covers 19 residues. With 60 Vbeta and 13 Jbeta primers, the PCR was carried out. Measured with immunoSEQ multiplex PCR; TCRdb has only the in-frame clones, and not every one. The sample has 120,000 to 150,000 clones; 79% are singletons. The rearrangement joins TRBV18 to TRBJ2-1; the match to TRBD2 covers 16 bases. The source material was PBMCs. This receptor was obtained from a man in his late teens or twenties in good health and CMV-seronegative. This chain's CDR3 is CASSPPGTSGGALSNEQFF. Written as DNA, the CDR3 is TGTGCCAGCTCACCACCTGGGACTAGCGGGGGGGCCCTGTCCAATGAGCAGTTCTTC.